What follows describes a single TCR beta chain. V lost 11 bases and J lost 4; bases outside the gene matches: 10. Germline CDR1 MDHEN, CDR2 SYDVKM. This CDR3 has 14 amino acids. This specimen belongs to a study of blood T cell repertoires in COVID-19. Turning to the study itself: The cDNA or gDNA used as material had been derived from T cells, B-cell-depleted T cells, or PBMCs.

Assay used: immunoSEQ multiplex PCR; TCRdb lists only in-frame clones, some missing. The sample lists 250,000 to 400,000 clones, 75% to 90% occurring once. Cohort allocation depended upon clinical history that participants reported. Either two negative PCRs, clearance, or symptom resolution qualified Cohort 3 donors as recovered. The rearrangement uses TRBV28 and TRBJ2-3, with TRBD2 matching 9 bases. The origin of this receptor is a man in his sixties who had recovered from COVID-19. Material: PBMCs or T cells enriched from blood (not recorded which). The CDR3 nucleotides read TGTGCCGCCGGTGGGGCGGGAGGGCCAGATACGCAGTATTTT. It specifies CAAGGAGGPDTQYF.